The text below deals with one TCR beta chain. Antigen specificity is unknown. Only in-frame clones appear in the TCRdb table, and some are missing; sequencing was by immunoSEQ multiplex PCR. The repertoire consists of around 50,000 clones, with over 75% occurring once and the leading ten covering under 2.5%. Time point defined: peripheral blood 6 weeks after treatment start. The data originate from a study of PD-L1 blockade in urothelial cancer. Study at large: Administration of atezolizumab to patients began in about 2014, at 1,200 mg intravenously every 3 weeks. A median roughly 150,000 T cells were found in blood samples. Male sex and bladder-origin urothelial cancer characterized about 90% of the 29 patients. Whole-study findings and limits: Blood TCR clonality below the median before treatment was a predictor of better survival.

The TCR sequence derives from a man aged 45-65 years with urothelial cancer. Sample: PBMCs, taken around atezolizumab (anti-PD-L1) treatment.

The CDR3 reads CATSRDFSTGELFF. The CDR3 DNA reads TGTGCCACCAGCAGGGACTTCTCCACCGGGGAGCTGTTTTTT. The J gene is TRBJ2-2, the V gene TRBV15; a possible D gene is TRBD2 (5 bases). This CDR3 has 14 residues. Germline loops: CDR1 LNHNV, CDR2 YYDKDF (reference sequence). Trimming removed 3 bases from V and 4 bases from J, with 9 bases in between.